This T cell receptor beta chain was sequenced during a study of OX40 agonist ivuxolimab in advanced cancers. Study information: At 0.01 to 10 mg/kg, ivuxolimab was administered intravenously to patients every 2 weeks. Patients assigned to dose escalation were diagnosed with hepatocellular carcinoma, melanoma, renal cell or head and neck cancer. People who had prior anti-PD-1, anti-PD-L1 or anti-CTLA-4 therapy could take part, and under 45% had some.

Germline CDR1 MNHNS, CDR2 SASEGT. V lost 8 bases to trimming and J lost 3 bases; unmatched junction nucleotides: 4. The CDR3 loop spans 14 amino acids. Generated by immunoSEQ multiplex PCR, the TCRdb table keeps only in-frame clones and is missing some. The sample contains 48,000 or so clones, 85% of which appear only once. V and J are TRBV6-1 and TRBJ2-1; 10 nucleotides agree with TRBD1. This clonotype originated in an adult with an advanced solid tumor such as melanoma, head and neck, liver or kidney cancer. The material sequenced was CD4+ or CD8+ T cells sorted from blood, taken in a trial of the OX40 agonist ivuxolimab. CDR3 DNA sequence: TGTGCCAGCTGGCGGGACAGGGGCTACAATGAGCAGTTCTTC. This translates into CASWRDRGYNEQFF.